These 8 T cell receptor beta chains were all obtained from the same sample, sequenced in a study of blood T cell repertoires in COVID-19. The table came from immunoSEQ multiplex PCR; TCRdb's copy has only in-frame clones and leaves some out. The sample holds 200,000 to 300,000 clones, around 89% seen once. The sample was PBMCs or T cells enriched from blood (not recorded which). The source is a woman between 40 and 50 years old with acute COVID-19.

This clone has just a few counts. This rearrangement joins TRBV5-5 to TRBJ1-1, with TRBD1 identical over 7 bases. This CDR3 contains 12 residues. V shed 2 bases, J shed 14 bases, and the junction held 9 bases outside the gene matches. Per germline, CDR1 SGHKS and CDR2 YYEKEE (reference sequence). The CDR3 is CASSFTRTGEFF. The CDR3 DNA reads TGTGCCAGCAGCTTCACCCGGACAGGCGAATTCTTT.

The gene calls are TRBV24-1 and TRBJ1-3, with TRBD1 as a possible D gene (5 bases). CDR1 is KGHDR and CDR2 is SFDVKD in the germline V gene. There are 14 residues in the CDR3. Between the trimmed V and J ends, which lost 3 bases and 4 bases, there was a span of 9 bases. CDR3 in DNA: TGTGCCACCAGTGATCCAGGGTCCGGAAACACCATATATTTT. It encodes CATSDPGSGNTIYF.

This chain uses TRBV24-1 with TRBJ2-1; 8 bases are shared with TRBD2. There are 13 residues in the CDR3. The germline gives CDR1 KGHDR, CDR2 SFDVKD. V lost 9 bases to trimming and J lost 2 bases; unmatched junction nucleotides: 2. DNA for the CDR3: TGTGCCACCGCGGGACTAGCCTACAATGAGCAGTTCTTC. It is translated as CATAGLAYNEQFF.

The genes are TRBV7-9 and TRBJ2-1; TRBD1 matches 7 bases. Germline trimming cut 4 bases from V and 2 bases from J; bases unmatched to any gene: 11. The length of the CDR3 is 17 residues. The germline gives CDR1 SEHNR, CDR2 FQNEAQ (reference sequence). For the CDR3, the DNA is TGTGCCAGCAGCTCTTGGGGCGCTCAGGGGGCCTACAATGAGCAGTTCTTC. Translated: CASSSWGAQGAYNEQFF.

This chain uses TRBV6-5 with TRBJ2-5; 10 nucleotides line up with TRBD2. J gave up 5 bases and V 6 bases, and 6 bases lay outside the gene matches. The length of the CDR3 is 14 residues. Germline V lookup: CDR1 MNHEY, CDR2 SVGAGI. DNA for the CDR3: TGTGCCAGCAGGCCAGCGGGGGGGCAGGAGACCCAGTACTTC. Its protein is CASRPAGGQETQYF.

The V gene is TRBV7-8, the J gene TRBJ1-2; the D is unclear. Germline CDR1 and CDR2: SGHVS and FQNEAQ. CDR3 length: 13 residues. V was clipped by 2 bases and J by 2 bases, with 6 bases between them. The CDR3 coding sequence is TGTGCCAGCAGCTTACAGAGGAACTATGGCTACACCTTC. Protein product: CASSLQRNYGYTF.

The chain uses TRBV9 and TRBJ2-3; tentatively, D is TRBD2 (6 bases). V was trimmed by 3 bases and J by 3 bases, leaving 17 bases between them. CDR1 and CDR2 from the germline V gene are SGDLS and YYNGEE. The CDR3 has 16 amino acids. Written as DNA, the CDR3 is TGTGCCAGCAGCGGTCGAGCAGCGGGCGGAACAGATACGCAGTATTTT. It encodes CASSGRAAGGTDTQYF.

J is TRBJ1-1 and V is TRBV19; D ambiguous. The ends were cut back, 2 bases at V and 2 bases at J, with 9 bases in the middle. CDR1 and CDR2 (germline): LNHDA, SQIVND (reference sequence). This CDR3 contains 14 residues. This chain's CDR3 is CASSITRDNTEAFF. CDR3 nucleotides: TGTGCCAGTAGTATAACGCGTGATAACACTGAAGCTTTCTTT.